This paragraph reports one T cell receptor (beta chain). Its antigen is unidentified. The CDR3 loop spans 18 amino acids. Germline V CDR1 and CDR2: MDHEN, SYDVKM. The data were obtained in a study of monozygotic twins with inflammatory bowel disease. Study conclusions and caveats: Neither one strong signal nor one clonotype associated with IBD was supported.

The authors used about 3.5 ug of total RNA per TCR library. Eight cDNA synthesis reactions were run for every sample. UMIs that had a 6-nucleotide sample barcode were put in using template switching. Using the 5' RACE reads, TCRdb records one entry per CDR3 protein without DNA. The sample table includes over 110,000 distinct CDR3 sequences. The clonotype originates from a human donor with ulcerative colitis or Crohn's disease, or a healthy co-twin of an affected twin (not recorded which). The chain uses TRBV28 and TRBJ2-7; TCRdb gives TRBD1 as the D gene, but with no DNA this cannot be confirmed. Material for sequencing was blood. CDR3 protein: CARSSFTKGATNYYEQYF.